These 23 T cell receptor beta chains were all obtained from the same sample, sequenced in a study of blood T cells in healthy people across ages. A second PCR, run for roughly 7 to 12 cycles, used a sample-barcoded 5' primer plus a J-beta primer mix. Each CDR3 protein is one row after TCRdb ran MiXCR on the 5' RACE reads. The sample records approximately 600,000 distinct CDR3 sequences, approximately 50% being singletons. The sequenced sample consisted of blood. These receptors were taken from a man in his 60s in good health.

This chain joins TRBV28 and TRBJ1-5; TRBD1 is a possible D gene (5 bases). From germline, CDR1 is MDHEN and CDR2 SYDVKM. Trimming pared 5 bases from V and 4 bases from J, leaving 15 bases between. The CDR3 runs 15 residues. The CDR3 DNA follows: TGTGCCAGCAGTCCCTCCGGGACGGGGAATCAGCCCCAGCATTTT. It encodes CASSPSGTGNQPQHF.

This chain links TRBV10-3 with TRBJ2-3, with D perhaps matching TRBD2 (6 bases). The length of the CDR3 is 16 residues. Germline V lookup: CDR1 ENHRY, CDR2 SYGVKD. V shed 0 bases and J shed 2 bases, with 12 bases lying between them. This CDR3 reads CAISESGDSNTDTQYF. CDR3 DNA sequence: TGTGCCATCAGTGAGTCGGGGGACTCCAACACAGATACGCAGTATTTT.

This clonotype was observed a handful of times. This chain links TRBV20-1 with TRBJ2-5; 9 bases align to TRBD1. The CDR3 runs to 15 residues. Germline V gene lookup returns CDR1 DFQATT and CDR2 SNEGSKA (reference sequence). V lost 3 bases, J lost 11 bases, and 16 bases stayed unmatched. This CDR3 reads CSASRWTGVTGEQYF. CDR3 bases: TGCAGTGCTAGCCGATGGACAGGGGTCACAGGGGAGCAGTACTTC.

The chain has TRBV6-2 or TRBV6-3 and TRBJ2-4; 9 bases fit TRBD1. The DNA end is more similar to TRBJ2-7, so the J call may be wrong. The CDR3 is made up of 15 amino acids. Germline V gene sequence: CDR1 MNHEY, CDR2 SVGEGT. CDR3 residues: CASRPSGQGVYEQYF. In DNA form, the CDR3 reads TGTGCCAGCCGCCCATCGGGACAGGGCGTATACGAGCAGTACTTC.

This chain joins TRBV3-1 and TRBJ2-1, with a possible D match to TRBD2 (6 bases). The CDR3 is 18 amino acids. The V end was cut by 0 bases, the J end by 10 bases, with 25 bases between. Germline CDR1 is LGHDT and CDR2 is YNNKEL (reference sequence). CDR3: CASSQDRNRVRMEGEQFF. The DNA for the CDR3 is TGTGCCAGCAGCCAAGATCGCAATCGTGTCAGGATGGAGGGGGAGCAGTTCTTC.

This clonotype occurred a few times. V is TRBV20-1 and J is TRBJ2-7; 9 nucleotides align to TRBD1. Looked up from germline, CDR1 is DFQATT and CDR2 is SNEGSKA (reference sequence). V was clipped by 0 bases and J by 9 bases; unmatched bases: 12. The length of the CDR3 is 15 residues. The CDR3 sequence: CSAREPGQGPPGQYF. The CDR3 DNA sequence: TGCAGTGCTAGAGAACCGGGACAGGGACCTCCGGGGCAGTACTTC.

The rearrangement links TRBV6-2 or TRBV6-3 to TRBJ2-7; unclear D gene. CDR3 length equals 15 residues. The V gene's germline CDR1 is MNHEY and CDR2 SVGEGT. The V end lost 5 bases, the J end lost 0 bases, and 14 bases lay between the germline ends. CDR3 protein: CASSQPGRSSYEQYF. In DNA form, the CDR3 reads TGTGCCAGCAGTCAACCCGGACGGAGCTCCTACGAGCAGTACTTC.

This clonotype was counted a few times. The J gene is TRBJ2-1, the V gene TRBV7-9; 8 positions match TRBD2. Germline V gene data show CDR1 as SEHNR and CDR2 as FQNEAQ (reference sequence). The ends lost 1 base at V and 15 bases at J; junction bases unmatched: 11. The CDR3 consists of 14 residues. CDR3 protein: CASSLELAANPWFF. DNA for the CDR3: TGTGCCAGCAGCTTAGAACTAGCGGCAAATCCATGGTTCTTC.

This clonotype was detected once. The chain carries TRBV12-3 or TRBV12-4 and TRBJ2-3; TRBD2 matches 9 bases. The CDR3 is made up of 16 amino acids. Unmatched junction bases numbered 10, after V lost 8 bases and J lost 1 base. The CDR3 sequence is CASPRDSGGRTDTQYF. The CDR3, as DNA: TGTGCCAGCCCTCGGGATAGCGGGGGCCGCACAGATACGCAGTATTTT.

CDR3 residues: CASSYPTGAHINEKLFF. The CDR3 DNA reads as TGTGCCAGCAGTTACCCCACAGGGGCCCACATTAATGAAAAACTGTTTTTT. The gene calls are TRBV6-6 and TRBJ1-4; 7 bases are shared with TRBD1. The trim removed 2 bases at V and 4 bases at J, leaving 10 bases unmatched. CDR3 length: 17 amino acids. Germline assignment: CDR1 MNHNY and CDR2 SVGAGI (reference sequence).

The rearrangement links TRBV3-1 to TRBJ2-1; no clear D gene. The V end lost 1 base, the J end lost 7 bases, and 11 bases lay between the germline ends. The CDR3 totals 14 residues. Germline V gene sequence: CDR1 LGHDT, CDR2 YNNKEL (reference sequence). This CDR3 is CASSQGLEPNEQFF. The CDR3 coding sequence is TGTGCCAGCAGCCAAGGACTCGAACCAAATGAGCAGTTCTTC.

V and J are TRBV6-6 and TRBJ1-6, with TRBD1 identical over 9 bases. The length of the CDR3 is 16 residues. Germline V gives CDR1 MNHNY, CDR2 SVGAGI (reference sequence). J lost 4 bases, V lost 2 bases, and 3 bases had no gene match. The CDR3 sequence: CASSYPGQGYNSPLHF. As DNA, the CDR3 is TGTGCCAGCAGTTACCCAGGACAGGGGTATAATTCACCCCTCCACTTT.

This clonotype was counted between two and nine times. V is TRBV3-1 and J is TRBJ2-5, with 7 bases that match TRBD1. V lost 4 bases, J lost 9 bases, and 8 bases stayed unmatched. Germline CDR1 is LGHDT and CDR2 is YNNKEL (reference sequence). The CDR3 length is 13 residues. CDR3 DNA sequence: TGTGCCAGCAGCCCCCGACAGGGCGGACCCCAGTACTTC. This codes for CASSPRQGGPQYF.

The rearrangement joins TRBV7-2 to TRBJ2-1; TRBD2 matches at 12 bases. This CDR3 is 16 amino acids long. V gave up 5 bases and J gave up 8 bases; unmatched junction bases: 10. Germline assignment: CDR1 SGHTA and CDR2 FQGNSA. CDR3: CASSLRLAGGVDEQFF. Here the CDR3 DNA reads TGTGCCAGCAGCCTTCGGCTAGCGGGGGGGGTGGATGAGCAGTTCTTC. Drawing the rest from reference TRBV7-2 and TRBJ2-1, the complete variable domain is GAGVSQSPSNKVTEKGKDVELRCDPISGHTALYWYRQSLGQGLEFLIYFQGNSAPDKSGLPSDRFSAERTGGSVSTLTIQRTQQEDSAVYLCASSLRLAGGVDEQFFGPGTRLTVL.

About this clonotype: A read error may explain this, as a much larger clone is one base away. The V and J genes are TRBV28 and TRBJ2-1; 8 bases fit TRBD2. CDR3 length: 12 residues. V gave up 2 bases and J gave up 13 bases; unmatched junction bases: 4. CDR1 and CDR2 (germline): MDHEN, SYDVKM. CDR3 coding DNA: TGTGCCAGCAGTTTAAAGCGGGGGACCCAGTTCTTC. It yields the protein CASSLKRGTQFF.

CDR3 in DNA: TGCAGTGCTAGTCGGCAGACCTACAATGAGCAGTTCTTC. It encodes CSASRQTYNEQFF. J is TRBJ2-1 and V is TRBV20-1; unclear D gene. V was trimmed by 3 bases and J by 2 bases, leaving 8 bases between them. Germline V gives CDR1 DFQATT, CDR2 SNEGSKA (reference sequence). The CDR3 is 13 amino acids.

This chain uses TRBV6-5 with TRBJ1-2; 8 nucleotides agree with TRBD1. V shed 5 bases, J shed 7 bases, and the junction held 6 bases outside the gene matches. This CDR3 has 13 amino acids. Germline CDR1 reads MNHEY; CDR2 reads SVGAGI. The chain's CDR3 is CASSPGQGIGYTF. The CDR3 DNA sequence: TGTGCCAGCAGTCCCGGACAGGGTATTGGCTACACCTTC.

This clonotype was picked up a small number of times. The CDR3 nucleotides are TGTGCCACCAGTGATTTGTTCCCCTCCAGGGGAGTGAATGAGCAGTTCTTC. Protein: CATSDLFPSRGVNEQFF. This chain joins TRBV24-1 and TRBJ2-1; D perhaps matches TRBD1 (6 bases). The CDR3 contains 17 residues. V was clipped by 0 bases and J by 7 bases, with 18 bases between them. Germline values: CDR1 KGHDR, CDR2 SFDVKD.

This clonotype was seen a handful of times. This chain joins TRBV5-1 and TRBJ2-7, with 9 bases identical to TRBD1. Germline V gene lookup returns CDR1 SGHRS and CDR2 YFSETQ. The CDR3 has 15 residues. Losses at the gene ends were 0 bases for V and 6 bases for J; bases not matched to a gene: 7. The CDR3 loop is CASSLAPTGGSEQYF. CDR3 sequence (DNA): TGCGCCAGCAGCTTGGCCCCGACAGGGGGAAGCGAGCAGTACTTC.

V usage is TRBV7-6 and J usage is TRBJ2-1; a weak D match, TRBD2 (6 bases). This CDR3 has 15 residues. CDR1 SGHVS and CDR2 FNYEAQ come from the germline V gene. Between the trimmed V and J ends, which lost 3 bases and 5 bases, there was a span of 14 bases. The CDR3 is CASSFGLARNNEQFF. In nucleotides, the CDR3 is TGTGCCAGCAGCTTCGGGCTAGCGAGGAACAATGAGCAGTTCTTC.

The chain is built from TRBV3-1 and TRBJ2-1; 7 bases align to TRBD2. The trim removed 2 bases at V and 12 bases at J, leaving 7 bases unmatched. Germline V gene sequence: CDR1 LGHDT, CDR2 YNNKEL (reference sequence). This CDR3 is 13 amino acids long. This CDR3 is CASSQSSGVPQFF. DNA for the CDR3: TGTGCCAGCAGCCAATCCAGCGGGGTTCCGCAGTTCTTC.

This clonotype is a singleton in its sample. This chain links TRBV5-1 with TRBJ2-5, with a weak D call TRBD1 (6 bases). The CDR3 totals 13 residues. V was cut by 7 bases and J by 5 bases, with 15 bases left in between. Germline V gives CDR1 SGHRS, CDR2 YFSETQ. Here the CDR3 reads CASLAQGSETQYF. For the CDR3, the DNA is TGCGCCAGCCTAGCTCAGGGGTCCGAGACCCAGTACTTC. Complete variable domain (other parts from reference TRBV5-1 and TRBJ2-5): KAGVTQTPRYLIKTRGQQVTLSCSPISGHRSVSWYQQTPGQGLQFLFEYFSETQRNKGNFPGRFSGRQFSNSRSEMNVSTLELGDSALYLCASLAQGSETQYFGPGTRLLVL.

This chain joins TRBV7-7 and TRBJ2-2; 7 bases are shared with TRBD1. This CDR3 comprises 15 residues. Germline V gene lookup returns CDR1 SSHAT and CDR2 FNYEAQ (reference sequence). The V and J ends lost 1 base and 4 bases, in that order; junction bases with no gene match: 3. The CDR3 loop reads CASSLGRTGTGELFF. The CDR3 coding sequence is TGTGCCAGCAGCTTAGGGAGGACAGGCACCGGGGAGCTGTTTTTT.